This T cell receptor (beta chain) was identified during a study of OX40 agonist ivuxolimab in advanced cancers. Study as a whole: Patient treatment consisted of intravenous ivuxolimab administration every 2 weeks at 0.01 to 10 mg/kg. Every patient in dose escalation had hepatocellular carcinoma, melanoma, renal cell or head and neck cancer. Previous treatment with anti-PD-1, anti-PD-L1 or anti-CTLA-4 therapy was allowed; approximately 40% had received some. A partial response was reached by three patients: one with hepatocellular carcinoma and two with cutaneous melanoma.

The method was immunoSEQ multiplex PCR; TCRdb's version includes in-frame clones alone and lacks a portion of them. The table has some 69,000 clones, 90% to 95% seen once; the top ten hold 0.25% to 0.3%. Germline assignment: CDR1 SGHDN and CDR2 FVKESK. CDR3 length equals 18 residues. Trimming took 2 bases from V and 4 from J; bases not matched to a gene: 13. This TCR was sampled from an adult with an advanced solid tumor such as melanoma, head and neck, liver or kidney cancer. The chain carries TRBV14 and TRBJ2-7, with 11 bases matching TRBD2. Sequenced here: CD4+ or CD8+ T cells sorted from blood, sampled in a trial of the OX40 agonist ivuxolimab. The CDR3 loop reads CASSQTTSGRGYGYEQYF. CDR3 coding DNA: TGTGCCAGCAGCCAAACTACTAGCGGGAGAGGGTACGGGTACGAGCAGTACTTC.